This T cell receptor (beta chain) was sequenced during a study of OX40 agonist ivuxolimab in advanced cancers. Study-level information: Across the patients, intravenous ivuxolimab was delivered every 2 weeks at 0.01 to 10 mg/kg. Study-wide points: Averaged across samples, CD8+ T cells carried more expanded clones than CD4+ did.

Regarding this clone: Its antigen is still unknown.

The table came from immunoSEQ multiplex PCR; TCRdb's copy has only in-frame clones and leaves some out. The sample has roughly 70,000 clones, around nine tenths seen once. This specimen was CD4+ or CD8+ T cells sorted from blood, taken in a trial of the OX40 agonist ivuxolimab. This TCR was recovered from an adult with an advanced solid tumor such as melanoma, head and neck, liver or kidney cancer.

CDR3 amino acids: CASSWARGTEAFF. The CDR3 DNA is TGTGCCAGCAGTTGGGCGAGGGGAACTGAAGCTTTCTTT. V usage is TRBV6-5 and J usage is TRBJ1-1; D is perhaps TRBD1 (5 bases). Trimming cost V 4 bases and J 5 bases, with 11 bases left between them. The CDR3 has 13 residues. Per the germline V gene, CDR1 is MNHEY and CDR2 is SVGAGI.